The 4 T cell receptor beta chains listed next were all sequenced from one sample in a study of blood T cell repertoires in COVID-19. Repertoires were generated with immunoSEQ multiplex PCR, while TCRdb's copy carries only in-frame clones and drops some. The repertoire includes hundreds of thousands of clones, approximately 86% of them detected once, and around 2.1% sits in the top ten. Sequencing used PBMCs or T cells enriched from blood (not recorded which). The receptors come from a woman aged 40-49 years with acute COVID-19.

This chain connects TRBV7-8 to TRBJ2-3; no definite D call. Trimming took 0 bases from V and 5 from J, leaving 15 bases between them. Germline CDR1 SGHVS, CDR2 FQNEAQ. CDR3 length equals 16 residues. CDR3 region: CASSLAQTPLGDTQYF. CDR3 DNA: TGTGCCAGCAGCTTAGCCCAGACCCCCCTAGGAGATACGCAGTATTTT.

The chain carries TRBV6-4 and TRBJ2-2, with D unresolved. The CDR3 consists of 13 residues. Looked up from germline, CDR1 is MRHNA and CDR2 is SNTAGT. Trimming cost V 2 bases and J 5 bases, with 6 bases left between them. The CDR3 nucleotides are TGTGCCAGCAGTGACGTTGAGACCGGGGAGCTGTTTTTT. As protein: CASSDVETGELFF.

The genes are TRBV9 and TRBJ1-2; weak D call: TRBD1 (5 bases). The germline CDR1 and CDR2 sequences are SGDLS and YYNGEE. This CDR3 has 15 amino acids. The ends were cut back, 3 bases at V and 1 base at J, with 13 bases in the middle. The CDR3 sequence is CASSAKLGGNYGYTF. CDR3 in DNA: TGTGCCAGCAGCGCCAAACTCGGGGGTAACTATGGCTACACCTTC. Drawing the rest from reference TRBV9 and TRBJ1-2, the complete variable domain is DSGVTQTPKHLITATGQRVTLRCSPRSGDLSVYWYQQSLDQGLQFLIQYYNGEERAKGNILERFSAQQFPDLHSELNLSSLELGDSALYFCASSAKLGGNYGYTFGSGTRLTVV.

This chain links TRBV5-1 with TRBJ2-7; 8 positions match TRBD2. The ends lost 3 bases at V and 2 bases at J; junction bases unmatched: 13. The CDR3 consists of 17 residues. Germline CDR1 SGHRS, CDR2 YFSETQ. As DNA, the CDR3 is TGCGCCAGCAGCTCCTCCCGCTGGGAGCGGGGGACCTACGAGCAGTACTTC. Protein sequence: CASSSSRWERGTYEQYF.